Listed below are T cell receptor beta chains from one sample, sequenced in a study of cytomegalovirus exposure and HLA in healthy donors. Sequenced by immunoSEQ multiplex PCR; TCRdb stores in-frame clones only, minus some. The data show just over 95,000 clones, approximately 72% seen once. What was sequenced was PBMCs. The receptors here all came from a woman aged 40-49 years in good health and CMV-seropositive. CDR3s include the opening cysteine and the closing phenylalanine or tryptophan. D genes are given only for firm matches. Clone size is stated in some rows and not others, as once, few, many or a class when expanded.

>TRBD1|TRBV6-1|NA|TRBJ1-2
CASSDTGEGGYTF
TGTGCCAGCAGTGATACAGGGGAAGGTGGCTACACCTTC
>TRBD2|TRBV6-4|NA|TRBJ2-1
CASSDQKEGLAGYNEQFF
TGTGCCAGCAGTGACCAGAAGGAGGGCCTAGCGGGCTACAATGAGCAGTTCTTC
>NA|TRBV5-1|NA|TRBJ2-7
CASSLTSATYEQYF
TGCGCCAGCAGCTTGACCAGCGCGACCTACGAGCAGTACTTC
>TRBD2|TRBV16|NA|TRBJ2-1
CASSSIAGSYNEQFF
TGTGCCAGCAGTTCTATAGCGGGCTCCTACAATGAGCAGTTCTTC
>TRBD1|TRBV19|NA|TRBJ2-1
CATNRGQGYNEQFF
TGTGCCACTAACAGGGGGCAGGGGTATAATGAGCAGTTCTTC
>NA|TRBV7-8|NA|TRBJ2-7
CASSLISDEQYF
TGTGCCAGCAGCTTAATCAGTGACGAGCAGTACTTC
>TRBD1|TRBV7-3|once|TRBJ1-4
CASSRQGGEKLFF
TGTGCCAGCAGCCGACAGGGAGGCGAAAAACTGTTTTTT
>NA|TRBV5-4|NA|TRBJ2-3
CASSFFTDTQYF
TGTGCCAGCAGCTTCTTCACAGATACGCAGTATTTT
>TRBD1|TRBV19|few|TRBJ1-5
CASSIWTGDQPQHF
TGTGCCAGTAGTATTTGGACAGGGGATCAGCCCCAGCATTTT
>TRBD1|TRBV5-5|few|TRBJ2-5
CASSLRTGIRETQYF
TGTGCCAGCAGCTTGCGGACAGGGATCAGGGAGACCCAGTACTTC
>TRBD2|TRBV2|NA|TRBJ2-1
CASSEAQLAGFNEQFF
TGTGCCAGCAGTGAAGCGCAACTAGCGGGTTTTAATGAGCAGTTCTTC
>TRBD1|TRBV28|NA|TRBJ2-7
CASWDRGTGEQYF
TGTGCCAGCTGGGACAGGGGGACGGGAGAGCAGTACTTC
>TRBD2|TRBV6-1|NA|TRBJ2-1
CASRPSGVAYNEQFF
TGTGCCAGCAGACCCAGCGGGGTAGCCTACAATGAGCAGTTCTTC
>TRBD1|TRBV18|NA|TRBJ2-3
CASSRRGQATSTDTQYF
TGTGCCAGCTCACGACGAGGACAGGCGACTAGCACAGATACGCAGTATTTT
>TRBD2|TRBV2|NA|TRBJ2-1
CASSSGLAGVNEQFF
TGTGCCAGCAGTTCGGGACTAGCGGGAGTAAATGAGCAGTTCTTC
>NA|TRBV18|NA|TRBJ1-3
CASSPSGRNTIYF
TGTGCCAGCTCACCCTCAGGTCGGAACACCATATATTTT
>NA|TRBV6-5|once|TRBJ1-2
CASSSQGLYGYTF
TGTGCCAGCAGTTCCCAGGGCCTCTATGGCTACACCTTC
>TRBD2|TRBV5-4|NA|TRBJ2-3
CASSLEAGEGTDTQYF
TGTGCCAGCAGCTTGGAGGCGGGAGAGGGAACAGATACGCAGTATTTT
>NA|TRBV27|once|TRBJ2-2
CASSLSLPANTGELFF
TGTGCCAGCAGTTTATCCCTACCTGCGAACACCGGGGAGCTGTTTTTT
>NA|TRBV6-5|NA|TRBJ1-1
CASTPGGWTEAFF
TGTGCCAGCACCCCGGGGGGCTGGACTGAAGCTTTCTTT
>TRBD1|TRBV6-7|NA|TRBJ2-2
CASSSEGGKSTGELFF
TGTGCCAGCAGTTCGGAAGGGGGCAAGTCCACCGGGGAGCTGTTTTTT
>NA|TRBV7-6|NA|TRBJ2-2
CASSLFASPNTGELFF
TGTGCCAGCAGCTTATTCGCGTCCCCGAACACCGGGGAGCTGTTTTTT
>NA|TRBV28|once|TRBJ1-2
CASSPGRVSNYGYTF
TGTGCCAGCAGCCCCGGTCGGGTTTCGAACTATGGCTACACCTTC
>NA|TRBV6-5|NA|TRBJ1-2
CASSYSPGDNYGYTF
TGTGCCAGCAGTTACTCCCCAGGGGATAACTATGGCTACACCTTC
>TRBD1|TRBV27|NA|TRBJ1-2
CASRGQANYGYTF
TGTGCCAGCAGGGGACAGGCGAACTATGGCTACACCTTC
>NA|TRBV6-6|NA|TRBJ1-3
CASSRTESSGNTIYF
TGTGCCAGCAGCCGGACAGAAAGCTCTGGAAACACCATATATTTT
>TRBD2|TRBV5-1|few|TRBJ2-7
CASSQGAGGRYEQYF
TGCGCCAGCAGCCAAGGGGCGGGAGGGCGATACGAGCAGTACTTC
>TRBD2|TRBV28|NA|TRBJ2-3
CASSLRLAGPPTDTQYF
TGTGCCAGCAGTTTACGGCTAGCGGGTCCGCCGACAGATACGCAGTATTTT
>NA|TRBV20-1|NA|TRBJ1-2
CSAQGDYGYTF
TGCAGTGCTCAAGGGGACTATGGCTACACCTTC
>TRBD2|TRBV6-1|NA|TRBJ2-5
CASILGTSGQETQYF
TGTGCCAGCATTTTAGGGACTAGCGGGCAAGAGACCCAGTACTTC
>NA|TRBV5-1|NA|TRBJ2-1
CASSLERSTSYNEQFF
TGCGCCAGCAGCTTGGAGCGGAGCACCTCCTACAATGAGCAGTTCTTC
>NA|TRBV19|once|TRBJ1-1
CASSLGNGGYTEAFF
TGTGCCAGTAGTTTGGGGAATGGAGGCTACACTGAAGCTTTCTTT
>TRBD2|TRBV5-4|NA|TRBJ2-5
CASSFRYGASGQETQYF
TGTGCCAGCAGCTTCCGCTACGGAGCTAGCGGACAAGAGACCCAGTACTTC
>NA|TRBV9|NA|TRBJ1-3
CASSPLSGNTIYF
TGTGCCAGCAGCCCCCTCTCTGGAAACACCATATATTTT
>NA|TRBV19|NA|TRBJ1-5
CASSIDGLGVGQPQHF
TGTGCCAGTAGTATAGATGGATTAGGGGTGGGGCAGCCCCAGCATTTT
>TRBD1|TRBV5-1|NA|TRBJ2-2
CASTLNPDRVDTGELFF
TGCGCCAGCACCTTGAACCCGGACAGGGTCGACACCGGGGAGCTGTTTTTT
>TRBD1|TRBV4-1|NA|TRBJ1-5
CASSQAGGDQPQHF
TGCGCCAGCAGCCAAGCAGGGGGCGACCAGCCCCAGCATTTT
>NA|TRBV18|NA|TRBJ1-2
CASSRPELWGYTF
TGTGCCAGCTCACGACCAGAGTTGTGGGGCTACACCTTC
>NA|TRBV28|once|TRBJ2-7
CASSRKESSYEQYF
TGTGCCAGCAGCCGGAAGGAGAGCTCCTACGAGCAGTACTTC
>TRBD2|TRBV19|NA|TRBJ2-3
CASSIGGRASDTQYF
TGTGCCAGTAGTATTGGCGGGAGGGCCTCCGATACGCAGTATTTT